The clone carrying this T cell receptor (beta chain) has just a few counts. Its specificity is unknown. The source of the sample is a study of T cell repertoires in cytomegalovirus infection. As for the study in general: Both recently identified HLA-C-restricted and well-studied HLA-B-restricted CMV epitopes were used in the study. It can be stated that public TCR beta signatures indicated CMV infection as well as a matching HLA type.

This CDR3 region has 14 residues. Germline loops: CDR1 MNHEY, CDR2 SVGAGI. Trimming removed 4 bases from V and 8 bases from J; junction bases left unmatched: 5. General observations from the study: In two of eight donors, the top clonotype was HLA-C-restricted CMV-specific. Adding up the frequency of public TCR beta families identified people who carried CMV plus the relevant HLA.

One entry per CDR3 protein, called by TCRdb with MiXCR from the reads. The table records approximately 600,000 distinct CDR3 sequences, around two fifths of them present only once. The V and J genes are TRBV6-5 and TRBJ2-1; TRBD1 aligns across 10 bases. Sequencing was performed on cultured PBMCs, taken from culture after CMV antigen stimulation. The clonotype was recovered from a human donor in good health (CMV status not recorded). Some clones in this sample may be carry-over from other donors' samples. DNA of the CDR3: TGTGCCAGCAGTTCCGGGACAGGGGTTGATGAGCAGTTCTTC. Its translation is CASSSGTGVDEQFF.